This is a list of T cell receptor beta chains from one sample in a study of T cell changes during pregnancy in multiple sclerosis. Only in-frame clones appear in the TCRdb table, and some are missing; sequencing was by immunoSEQ multiplex PCR. The sample includes some 80,000 clones, 89% seen only once; the top ten take over 0.8%. Sequenced material: peripheral blood, taken in the first trimester of pregnancy. The receptors come from a female donor in good health, enrolled as a control in a pregnancy study. Both conserved end residues are part of each CDR3. D genes are given only for firm matches.

cdr3_length j_call v_call d_call cdr3_aa
15 TRBJ1-6 TRBV5-1 NA CASSYGAGQNSPLHF
15 TRBJ2-1 TRBV5-1 NA CASSLDAGQYNEQFF
13 TRBJ1-1 TRBV30 NA CAWTFRENTEAFF
16 TRBJ2-1 TRBV5-1 NA CASSLEAGNINNEQFF
15 TRBJ1-6 TRBV7-6 NA CASSPAALDNSPLHF
17 TRBJ1-2 TRBV19 TRBD1 CASTPTGAFTANYGYTF
13 TRBJ1-2 TRBV6-4 NA CASSDSTNYGYTF
13 TRBJ2-7 TRBV21-1 NA CASSLLPGVEQYF
14 TRBJ2-7 TRBV6-5 TRBD1 CASRLDRDSYEQYF
16 TRBJ2-3 TRBV5-1 TRBD2 CASSIVAGGRADTQYF
15 TRBJ2-7 TRBV28 TRBD1 CASSSGQGNPYEQYF
14 TRBJ1-1 TRBV15 TRBD1 CATSRGRQGTEAFF
14 TRBJ2-7 TRBV4-2 NA CASSQERVSYEQYF
21 TRBJ2-2 TRBV4-1 TRBD1 CASSRIPLVSGGRQGAGELFF
17 TRBJ2-2 TRBV18 TRBD2 CASSPPGLAAGTGELFF
17 TRBJ1-5 TRBV19 TRBD1 CASSTHSGQGGWQPQHF
19 TRBJ2-1 TRBV19 NA CASSSRVVAEAIYNNEQFF
16 TRBJ2-1 TRBV28 TRBD1 CASSWDRALGYNEQFF
13 TRBJ1-2 TRBV5-5 TRBD1 CASRSDRYYGYTF
16 TRBJ2-1 TRBV4-1 NA CASSPYGTGVGNEQFF
15 TRBJ2-1 TRBV6-5 TRBD1 CASSGGQSSYNEQFF
19 TRBJ2-3 TRBV4-3 TRBD2 CASSQVARTSGTSTDTQYF
15 TRBJ2-1 TRBV18 TRBD2 CASSPLAGESDEQFF
17 TRBJ1-5 TRBV19 TRBD1 CASSPGGAGFSNQPQHF
15 TRBJ1-4 TRBV7-2 TRBD1 CASSLVRGPGEKLFF